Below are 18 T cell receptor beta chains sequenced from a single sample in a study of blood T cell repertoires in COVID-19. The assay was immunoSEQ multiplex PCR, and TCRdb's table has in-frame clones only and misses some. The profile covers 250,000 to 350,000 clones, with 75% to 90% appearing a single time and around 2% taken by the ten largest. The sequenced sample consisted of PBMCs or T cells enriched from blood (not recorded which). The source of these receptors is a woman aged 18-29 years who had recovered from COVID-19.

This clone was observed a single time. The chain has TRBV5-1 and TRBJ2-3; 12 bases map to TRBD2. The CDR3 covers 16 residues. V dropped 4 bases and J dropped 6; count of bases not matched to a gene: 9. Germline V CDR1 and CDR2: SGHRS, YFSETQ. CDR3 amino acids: CASSAGLAGKGDTQYF. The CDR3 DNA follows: TGCGCCAGCAGCGCAGGACTAGCGGGGAAGGGGGATACGCAGTATTTT.

For the CDR3, the DNA is TGTGCCAGCAGTGGGCCGGACAGGGGGCTCGGCTATGGCTACACCTTC. Translating it yields CASSGPDRGLGYGYTF. The gene calls are TRBV6-1 and TRBJ1-2; 11 nucleotides line up with TRBD1. Germline values: CDR1 MNHNS, CDR2 SASEGT. V was clipped by 4 bases and J by 4 bases; unmatched bases: 8. The CDR3 totals 16 residues.

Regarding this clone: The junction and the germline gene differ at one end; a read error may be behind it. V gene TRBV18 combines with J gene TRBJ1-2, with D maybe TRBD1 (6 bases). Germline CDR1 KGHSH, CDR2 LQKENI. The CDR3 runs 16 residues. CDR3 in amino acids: CASSPPSGQSNHGYTF. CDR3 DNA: TGTGCCAGCTCACCACCGTCAGGACAGAGTAACCATGGCTACACCTTC.

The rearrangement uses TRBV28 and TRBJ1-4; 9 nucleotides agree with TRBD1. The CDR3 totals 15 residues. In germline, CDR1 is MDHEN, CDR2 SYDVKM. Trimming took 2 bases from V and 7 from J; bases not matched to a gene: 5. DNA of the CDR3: TGTGCCAGCAGTTTAGGGACAGGGCCTGGTGAAAAACTGTTTTTT. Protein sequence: CASSLGTGPGEKLFF.

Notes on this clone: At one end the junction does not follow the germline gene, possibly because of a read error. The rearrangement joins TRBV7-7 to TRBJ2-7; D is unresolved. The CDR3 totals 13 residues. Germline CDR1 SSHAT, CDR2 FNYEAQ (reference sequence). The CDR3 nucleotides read TGTGCTAGCAGCATTAACCTCTACGACGAGCAGTACTTC. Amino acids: CASSINLYDEQYF.

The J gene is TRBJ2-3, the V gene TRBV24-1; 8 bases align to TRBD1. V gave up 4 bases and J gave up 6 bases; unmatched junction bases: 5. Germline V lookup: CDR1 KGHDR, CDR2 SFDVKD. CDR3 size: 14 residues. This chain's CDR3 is CATSDGQGMDTQYF. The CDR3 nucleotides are TGTGCCACCAGTGACGGACAGGGTATGGATACGCAGTATTTT.

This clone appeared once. CDR3: CASSPSGGRETQYF. CDR3 in DNA: TGTGCCAGCAGCCCTAGCGGGGGGCGAGAGACCCAGTACTTC. The genes are TRBV28 and TRBJ2-5; 11 bases match TRBD2. Looked up from germline, CDR1 is MDHEN and CDR2 is SYDVKM. The CDR3 covers 14 residues. V was pared by 6 bases and J by 4 bases, with 4 bases of the junction left unmatched.

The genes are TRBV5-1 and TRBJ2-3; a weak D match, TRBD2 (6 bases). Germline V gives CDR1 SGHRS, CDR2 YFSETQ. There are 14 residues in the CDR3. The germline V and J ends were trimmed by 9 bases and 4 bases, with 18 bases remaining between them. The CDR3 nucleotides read TGCGCCACCAAGTCTAGCGTTGAAGCAGATACGCAGTATTTT. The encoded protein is CATKSSVEADTQYF.

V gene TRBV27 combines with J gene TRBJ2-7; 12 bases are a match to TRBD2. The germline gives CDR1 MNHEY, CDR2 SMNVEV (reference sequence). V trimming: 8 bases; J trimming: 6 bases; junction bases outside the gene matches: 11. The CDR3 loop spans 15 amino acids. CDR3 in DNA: TGTGCCAGCCTCAGACTAGCGGGGGATTGGGGCGAGCAGTACTTC. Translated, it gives CASLRLAGDWGEQYF.

CDR3 bases: TGCGCCAGCAGCGTAACAGGGCAGTATGGCTACACCTTC. Its protein product is CASSVTGQYGYTF. The chain uses TRBV5-1 and TRBJ1-2, with D maybe TRBD1 (6 bases). The CDR3 loop spans 13 amino acids. Trimming took 4 bases from V and 5 from J, leaving 12 bases between them. Per the germline V gene, CDR1 is SGHRS and CDR2 is YFSETQ.

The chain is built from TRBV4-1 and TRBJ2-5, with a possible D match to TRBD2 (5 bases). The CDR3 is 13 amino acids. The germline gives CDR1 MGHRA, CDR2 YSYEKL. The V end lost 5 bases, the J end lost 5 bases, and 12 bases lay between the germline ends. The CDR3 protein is CASSSVLAETQYF. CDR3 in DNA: TGCGCCAGCAGCTCCGTGCTAGCTGAGACCCAGTACTTC.

CDR3 sequence: CASMIDRGNNSPLHF. The CDR3 nucleotides are TGTGCCAGCATGATCGACAGGGGGAATAATTCACCCCTCCACTTT. The chain carries TRBV2 and TRBJ1-6; TRBD1 matches at 9 bases. V dropped 7 bases and J dropped 5; count of bases not matched to a gene: 6. The CDR3 spans 15 residues. The germline V gene has CDR1 SNHLY and CDR2 FYNNEI.

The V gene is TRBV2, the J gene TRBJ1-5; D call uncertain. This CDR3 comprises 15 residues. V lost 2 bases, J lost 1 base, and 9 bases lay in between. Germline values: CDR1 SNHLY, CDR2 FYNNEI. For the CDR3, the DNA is TGTGCCAGCAGTGAAATTCGGAGCAGCAATCAGCCCCAGCATTTT. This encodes CASSEIRSSNQPQHF.

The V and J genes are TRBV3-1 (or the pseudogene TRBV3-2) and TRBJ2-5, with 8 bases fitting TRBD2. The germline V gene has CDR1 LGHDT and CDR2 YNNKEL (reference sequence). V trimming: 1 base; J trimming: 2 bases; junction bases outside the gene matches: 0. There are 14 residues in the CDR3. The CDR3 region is CASSQAGGQETQYF. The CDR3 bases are TGTGCCAGCAGCCAAGCGGGGGGGCAAGAGACCCAGTACTTC.

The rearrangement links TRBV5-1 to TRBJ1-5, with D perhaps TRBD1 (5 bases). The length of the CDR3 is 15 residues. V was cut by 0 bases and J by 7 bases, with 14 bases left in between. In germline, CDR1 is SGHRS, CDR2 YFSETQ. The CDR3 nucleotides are TGCGCCAGCAGCTTGGCCGGGGGGTTAGGACAGCCCCAGCATTTT. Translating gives CASSLAGGLGQPQHF. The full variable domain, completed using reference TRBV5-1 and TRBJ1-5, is KAGVTQTPRYLIKTRGQQVTLSCSPISGHRSVSWYQQTPGQGLQFLFEYFSETQRNKGNFPGRFSGRQFSNSRSEMNVSTLELGDSALYLCASSLAGGLGQPQHFGDGTRLSIL.

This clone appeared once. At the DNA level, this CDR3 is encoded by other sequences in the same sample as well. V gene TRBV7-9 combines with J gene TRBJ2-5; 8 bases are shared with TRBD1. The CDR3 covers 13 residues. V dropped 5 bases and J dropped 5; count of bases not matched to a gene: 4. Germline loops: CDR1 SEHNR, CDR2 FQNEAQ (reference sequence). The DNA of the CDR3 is TGTGCCAGCAGCCCCCAGGGGGCGGAGACCCAGTACTTC. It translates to CASSPQGAETQYF.

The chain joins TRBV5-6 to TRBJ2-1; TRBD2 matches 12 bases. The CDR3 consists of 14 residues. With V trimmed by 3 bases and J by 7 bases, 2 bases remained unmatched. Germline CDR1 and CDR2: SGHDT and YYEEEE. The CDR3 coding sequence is TGTGCCAGCAGCTGGACTAGCGGGGATAATGAGCAGTTCTTC. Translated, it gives CASSWTSGDNEQFF.

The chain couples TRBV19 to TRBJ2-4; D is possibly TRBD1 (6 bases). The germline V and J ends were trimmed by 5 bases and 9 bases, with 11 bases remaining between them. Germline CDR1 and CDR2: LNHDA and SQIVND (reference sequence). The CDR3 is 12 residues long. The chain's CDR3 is CASSGQGSIQYF. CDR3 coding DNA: TGTGCCAGTAGTGGGCAGGGGAGCATTCAGTACTTC.